Here is one T cell receptor (beta chain) with its context. Its antigen is currently unknown. This entry comes from a study of blood T cells in healthy people across ages. Findings of the study overall: Higher diversity and more naive CD4+ cells were features of long-lived donors, compared to aged donors.

A second PCR of about 6 to 12 cycles used a sample-barcoded 5' primer and a J-beta primer mix. TCRdb independently ran MiXCR on the 5' RACE reads; one entry per CDR3 protein. The repertoire consists of just under 900,000 distinct CDR3 sequences, with 29% occurring once and the leading ten covering roughly 17%. This TCR came from a woman of 80 years or more in good health. Sample: blood.

The CDR3 loop reads CASSGGAVTRMNTEAFF. Written as DNA, the CDR3 is TGTGCCAGCAGCGGAGGGGCGGTGACGCGGATGAACACTGAAGCTTTCTTT. This chain uses TRBV6-1 with TRBJ1-1; TRBD1 might be the D (5 bases). Looked up from germline, CDR1 is MNHNS and CDR2 is SASEGT. Deletions cut 6 bases from V and 0 bases from J, with 20 bases between. The length of the CDR3 is 17 residues.